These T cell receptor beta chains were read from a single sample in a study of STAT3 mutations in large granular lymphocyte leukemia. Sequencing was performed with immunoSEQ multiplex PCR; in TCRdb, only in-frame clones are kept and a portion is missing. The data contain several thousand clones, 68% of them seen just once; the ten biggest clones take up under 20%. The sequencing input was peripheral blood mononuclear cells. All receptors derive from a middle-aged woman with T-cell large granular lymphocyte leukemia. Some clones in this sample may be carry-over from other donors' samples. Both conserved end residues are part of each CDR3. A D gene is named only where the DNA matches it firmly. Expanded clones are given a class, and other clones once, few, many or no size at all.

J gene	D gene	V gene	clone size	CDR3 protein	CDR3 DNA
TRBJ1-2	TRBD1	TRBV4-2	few	CASGQGPLNYGYTF	TGTGCCAGCGGACAGGGACCCCTTAACTATGGCTACACCTTC
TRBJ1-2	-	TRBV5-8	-	CASSLHPVF	TGTGCCAGCAGCTTACATCCCGTCTTC
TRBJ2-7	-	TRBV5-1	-	CASSLAGTNEQYF	TGCGCCAGCAGCTTGGCCGGGACGAACGAGCAGTACTTC
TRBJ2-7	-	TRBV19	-	CASMGGYF	TGTGCCAGTATGGGGGGGTACTTC
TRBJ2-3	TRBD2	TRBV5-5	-	CASSLLAGGIYPADTQYF	TGTGCCAGCAGCTTGCTAGCGGGGGGGATCTACCCCGCGGATACGCAGTATTTT
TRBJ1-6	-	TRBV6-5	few	CASSYGGVSNSPLHF	TGTGCCAGCAGTTACGGTGGGGTCTCGAATTCACCCCTCCACTTT
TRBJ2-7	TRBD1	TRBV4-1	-	CASSPGQGGDEQYF	TGCGCCAGCAGCCCTGGACAGGGGGGGGACGAGCAGTACTTC
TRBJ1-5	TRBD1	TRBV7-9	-	CASSRGDRGNQPQHF	TGTGCCAGCAGCCGGGGGGACAGGGGCAATCAGCCCCAGCATTTT
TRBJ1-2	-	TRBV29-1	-	CSVLGANGYTF	TGCAGCGTTCTGGGGGCGAATGGCTACACCTTC
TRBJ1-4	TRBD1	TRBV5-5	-	CASSLATGEYEKLFF	TGTGCCAGCAGCCTTGCGACAGGGGAATATGAAAAACTGTTTTTT
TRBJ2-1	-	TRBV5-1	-	CASSLAFSPEQFF	TGCGCCAGCAGCTTGGCCTTTTCCCCAGAGCAGTTCTTC
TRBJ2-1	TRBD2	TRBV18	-	CASSPTRLAGGTEQFF	TGTGCCAGCTCACCCACGAGGCTAGCGGGGGGGACTGAGCAGTTCTTC
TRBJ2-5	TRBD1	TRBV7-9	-	CASSLGDRGNQETQYF	TGTGCCAGCAGCTTAGGGGACAGGGGAAACCAAGAGACCCAGTACTTC
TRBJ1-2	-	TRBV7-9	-	CASSLSNTHSNYGYTF	TGTGCCAGCAGCTTATCAAACACGCATTCTAACTATGGCTACACCTTC
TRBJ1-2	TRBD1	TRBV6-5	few	CASSYSGTGGLYGYTF	TGTGCCAGCAGTTACTCTGGGACAGGGGGCTTATATGGCTACACCTTC
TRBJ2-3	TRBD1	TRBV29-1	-	CSVVGQGLTDTQYF	TGCAGCGTTGTTGGACAGGGCCTAACAGATACGCAGTATTTT
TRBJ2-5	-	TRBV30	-	CAWAPVGGRETQYF	TGTGCCTGGGCCCCCGTGGGGGGAAGAGAGACCCAGTACTTC
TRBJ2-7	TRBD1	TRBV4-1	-	CASSQDIVRGRGTYEQYF	TGCGCCAGCAGCCAAGATATAGTGAGGGGGCGTGGGACCTACGAGCAGTACTTC
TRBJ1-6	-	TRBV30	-	CAWTGGPSNSPLHF	TGTGCCTGGACGGGCGGGCCTTCGAATTCACCCCTCCACTTT
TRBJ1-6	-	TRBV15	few	CATSRQGYNSPLHF	TGTGCCACCAGCAGACAGGGTTATAATTCACCCCTCCACTTT